The TCR beta chain described here comes from a study of PD-1 blockade in mismatch repair-deficient tumors. Across the whole study: All were previously treated, progressing patients with about twelve mismatch repair-deficient cancer types.

The germline CDR1 and CDR2 sequences are LNHDA and SQIVND (reference sequence). The V and J ends lost 1 base and 7 bases respectively, with 14 bases between them. This CDR3 has 15 residues. Worth noting for this clone: The antigen is not known.

All patients were mismatch repair deficient, assessed by either PCR or immunohistochemistry. TCRs were sequenced from a few patients responding to pembrolizumab. Here immunoSEQ multiplex PCR was the method, and the copy in TCRdb shows in-frame clones only, minus some. The sample holds about 14,000 clones, roughly 88% seen once. Study-level findings and limits: Tumor-resident clones, often undetectable pretreatment in blood, expanded then contracted after pembrolizumab.

This TCR derives from an adult with mismatch repair-deficient cancer. The sequences come from PBMCs, collected less than 15 weeks after starting pembrolizumab. The V call is TRBV19, the J call TRBJ1-5, with D tentatively TRBD1 (6 bases). CDR3 amino acids: CASSIGGRTPQPQHF. The CDR3 DNA reads TGTGCCAGTAGTATAGGGGGGCGTACCCCCCAGCCCCAGCATTTT.